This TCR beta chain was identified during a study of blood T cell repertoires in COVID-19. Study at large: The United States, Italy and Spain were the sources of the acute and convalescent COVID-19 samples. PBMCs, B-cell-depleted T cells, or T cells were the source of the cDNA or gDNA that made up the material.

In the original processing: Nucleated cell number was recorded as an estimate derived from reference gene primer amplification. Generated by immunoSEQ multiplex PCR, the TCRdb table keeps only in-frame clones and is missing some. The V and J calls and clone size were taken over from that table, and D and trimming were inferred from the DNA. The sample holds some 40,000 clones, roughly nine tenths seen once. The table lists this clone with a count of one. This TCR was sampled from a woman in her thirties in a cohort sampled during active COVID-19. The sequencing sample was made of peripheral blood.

CDR3 residues: CATSPARNSPLHF. Written as DNA, the CDR3 is TGTGCCACCAGCCCCGCCCGGAATTCACCCCTCCACTTT. The chain joins TRBV15 to TRBJ1-6, with no clear D. Germline CDR1 LNHNV, CDR2 YYDKDF (reference sequence). The CDR3 runs 13 residues. V was pared by 5 bases and J by 7 bases, with 9 bases between.